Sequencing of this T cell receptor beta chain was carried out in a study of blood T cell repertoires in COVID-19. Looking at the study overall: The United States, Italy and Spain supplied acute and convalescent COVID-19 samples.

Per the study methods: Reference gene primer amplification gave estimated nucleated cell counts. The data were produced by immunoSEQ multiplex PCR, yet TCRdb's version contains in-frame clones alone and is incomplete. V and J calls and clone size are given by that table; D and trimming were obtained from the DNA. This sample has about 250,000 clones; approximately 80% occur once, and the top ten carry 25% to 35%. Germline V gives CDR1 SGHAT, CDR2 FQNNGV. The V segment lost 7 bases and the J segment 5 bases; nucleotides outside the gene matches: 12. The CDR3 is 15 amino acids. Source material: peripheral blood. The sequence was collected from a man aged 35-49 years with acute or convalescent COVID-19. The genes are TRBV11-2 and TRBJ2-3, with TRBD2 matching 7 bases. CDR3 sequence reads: CASTLSGRQIDTQYF. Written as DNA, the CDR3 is TGTGCCAGCACCCTGTCCGGGAGGCAGATAGATACGCAGTATTTT.